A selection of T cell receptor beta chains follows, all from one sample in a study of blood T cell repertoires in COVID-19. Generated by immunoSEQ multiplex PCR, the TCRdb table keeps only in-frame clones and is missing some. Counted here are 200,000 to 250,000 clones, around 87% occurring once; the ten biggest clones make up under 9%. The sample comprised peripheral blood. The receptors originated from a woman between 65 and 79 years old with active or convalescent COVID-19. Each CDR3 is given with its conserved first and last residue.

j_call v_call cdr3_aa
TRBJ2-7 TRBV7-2 CASSLGAGKQYF
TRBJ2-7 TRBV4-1 CASSPRTSGASYEQYF
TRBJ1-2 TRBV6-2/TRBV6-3 CASSETQGGYTF
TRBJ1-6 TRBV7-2 CASSLVPAPGSPLHF
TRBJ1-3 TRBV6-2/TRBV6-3 CASSDVDSTGNTIYF
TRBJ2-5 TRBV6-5 CASSYTGGGETQYF
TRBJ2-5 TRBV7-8 CASSVTRDRVGETQYF
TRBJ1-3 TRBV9 CASTGGSDSGNTIYF
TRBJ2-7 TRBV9 CASPGRYEQYF
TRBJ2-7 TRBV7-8 CASSPKRGALEQYF
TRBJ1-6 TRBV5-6 CASYAAIRSSPLHF
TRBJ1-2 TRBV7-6 CASSLEGQLPYGYTF
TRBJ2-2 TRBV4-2 CASSQGRVTGELFF
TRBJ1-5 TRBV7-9 CASDGTPEGPQHF
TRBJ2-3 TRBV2 CASSEGHTDTQYF